The 25 T cell receptor beta chains given below trace back to one sample, sequenced in a study of Tregs in tolerant kidney transplant recipients. Generated by immunoSEQ multiplex PCR, the TCRdb table keeps only in-frame clones and is missing some. The table lists over 45,000 clones. The sample was CD4+ T cells from blood, taken before the transplant. The receptors derive from a human donor who received a combined kidney and bone marrow transplant.

Comment on this clone: The sequence runs out 3 residues before the end of the CDR3; the remainder is reconstructed from the germline J gene. The rearrangement uses TRBV5-4 and TRBJ1-6, with 7 bases that match TRBD1. Per germline, CDR1 SGHNT and CDR2 YYREEE (reference sequence). This CDR3 has 15 residues. Trimming cost V 2 bases and J 9 bases; bases outside gene matches: 8. CDR3 DNA, as far as it was read: TGTGCCAGCAGCTTTTCAGGACAGGAGCGTTCACCC. Its translation is CASSFSGQERSP. The whole CDR3 sequence is CASSFSGQERSPLHF.

With regard to this clone: With the read ending 3 residues before the CDR3 end, the germline J gene is used to fill in that end. The genes are TRBV19 and TRBJ2-7, with a possible D match to TRBD1 (7 bases). The CDR3 sequence is 16 residues long. V was cut by 9 bases and J by 1 base, with 22 bases left in between. The germline CDR1 and CDR2 sequences are LNHDA and SQIVND (reference sequence). The sequenced part of the CDR3 DNA is TGTGCCAGCCAGTATAGTGCGGGGACAGCTTCCTACGAG. The encoded protein is CASQYSAGTASYE. The full CDR3 reads CASQYSAGTASYEQYF. Based on the CDR3 plus reference TRBV19 and TRBJ2-7, the full variable domain is DGGITQSPKYLFRKEGQNVTLSCEQNLNHDAMYWYRQDPGQGLRLIYYSQIVNDFQKGDIAEGYSVSREKKESFPLTVTSAQKNPTAFYLCASQYSAGTASYEQYFGPGTRLTVT.

Of note for this clone: The read ends 3 residues shy of where the CDR3 ends; the end is completed using the germline J gene. The V gene is TRBV7-9, the J gene TRBJ2-5; no clear D. The ends were cut back, 5 bases at V and 1 base at J, with 2 bases in the middle. This CDR3 is built from 11 residues. Germline V CDR1 and CDR2: SEHNR, FQNEAQ (reference sequence). This CDR3 is CASSLQETQYF. Partial CDR3 DNA: TGTGCCAGCAGCCTCCAAGAGACC.

Worth noting for this clone: The DNA ends 3 residues before the CDR3 does, and the rest of the CDR3 is filled in from the germline J gene. The gene calls are TRBV20-1 and TRBJ2-3, with 7 bases identical to TRBD2. V lost 0 bases to trimming and J lost 2 bases; unmatched junction nucleotides: 5. The germline CDR1 and CDR2 sequences are DFQATT and SNEGSKA (reference sequence). The CDR3 has 15 amino acids. Partial CDR3 DNA: TGCAGTGCTAGAGATGCGGGAGTATACACAGATACG. It codes for CSARDAGVYTDT. In full, the CDR3 is CSARDAGVYTDTQYF.

Turning to this clone: The read terminates 3 residues before the CDR3 end, so the remaining end is supplied by the germline J gene. V gene TRBV2 combines with J gene TRBJ2-5; 10 nucleotides line up with TRBD1. The trim removed 8 bases at V and 7 bases at J, leaving 10 bases unmatched. The CDR3 is made up of 14 amino acids. The germline V gene has CDR1 SNHLY and CDR2 FYNNEI. CDR3 residues: CASGTGAVIGTQYF. CDR3 bases read: TGTGCCAGCGGGACAGGGGCTGTCATAGGGACC. Full variable domain (missing parts from reference TRBV2 and TRBJ2-5): EPEVTQTPSHQVTQMGQEVILRCVPISNHLYFYWYRQILGQKVEFLVSFYNNEISEKSEIFDDQFSVERPDGSNFTLKIRSTKLEDSAMYFCASGTGAVIGTQYFGPGTRLLVL.

Remarks on this clone: The CDR3 end lies 3 residues beyond the end of the read and is filled in from the germline J gene. The chain combines TRBV5-1 with TRBJ2-7; D is perhaps TRBD2 (6 bases). Germline CDR1 reads SGHRS; CDR2 reads YFSETQ. This CDR3 region has 13 residues. The ends were cut back, 4 bases at V and 6 bases at J, with 14 bases in the middle. The CDR3 DNA, read in part, is TGCGCCAGCAGCCGGAATAGCGGTCCCGAG. This sequence encodes CASSRNSGPE. The whole CDR3 sequence reads CASSRNSGPEQYF.

Of note for this clone: The sequenced fragment ends 3 residues before the CDR3 boundary, so the rest is inferred from the germline J gene. The chain couples TRBV7-2 to TRBJ2-7; TRBD2 matches 9 bases. The germline CDR1 and CDR2 sequences are SGHTA and FQGNSA. This CDR3 has 14 residues. The V segment lost 1 base and the J segment 6 bases; nucleotides outside the gene matches: 4. CDR3 DNA (partial): TGTGCCAGCAGCTTAGTGCGGGAGGGTCGCGAG. Its translation is CASSLVREGRE. The whole CDR3 reads CASSLVREGREQYF.

With regard to this clone: The DNA ends 3 residues before the CDR3 does, and the rest of the CDR3 is filled in from the germline J gene. The chain joins TRBV20-1 to TRBJ2-1; TRBD2 matches 10 bases. CDR3 length: 15 amino acids. Germline trimming cut 2 bases from V and 4 bases from J; bases unmatched to any gene: 5. Germline CDR1 reads DFQATT; CDR2 reads SNEGSKA (reference sequence). The CDR3 DNA, read in part, is TGCAGTGCTAGAAGACTAGCGGGCGGTTACAATGAG. This sequence encodes CSARRLAGGYNE. The complete CDR3 protein is CSARRLAGGYNEQFF.

Note on this clone: The read terminates 3 residues before the CDR3 end, so the remaining end is supplied by the germline J gene. V and J are TRBV30 and TRBJ2-1, with D unclear. Germline CDR1 is GTSNPN and CDR2 is SVGIG (reference sequence). The length of the CDR3 is 15 residues. Trimming cost V 3 bases and J 9 bases, with 21 bases left between them. The sequenced CDR3 bases are TGTGCCTGGAGCTTCATGTCCAGCGAGAGTAGTGAG. Translation: CAWSFMSSESSE. The complete CDR3 sequence is CAWSFMSSESSEQFF.

As concerns this clone: Read coverage stops 3 residues before the CDR3 terminus; the germline J gene supplies the remainder. The rearrangement joins TRBV4-1 to TRBJ2-7, with TRBD2 identical over 10 bases. Germline loops: CDR1 MGHRA, CDR2 YSYEKL. The CDR3 has 18 residues. V lost 0 bases, J lost 0 bases, and 8 bases stayed unmatched. CDR3 sequence: CASSQEALAGLSSYEQYF. The CDR3 DNA, read in part, is TGCGCCAGCAGCCAAGAGGCACTAGCGGGGCTGAGCTCCTACGAG.

In regard to this clone: The read ends 3 residues early relative to the CDR3; the germline J gene fills the gap. The chain employs TRBV11-2 and TRBJ2-7; D may be TRBD2 (6 bases). The V and J ends lost 4 bases and 0 bases respectively, with 13 bases between them. The V gene's germline CDR1 is SGHAT and CDR2 FQNNGV. The CDR3 runs to 15 residues. This CDR3 reads CASSWTPDYSYEQYF. The covered CDR3 bases are TGTGCCAGCAGCTGGACGCCGGACTACTCCTACGAG.

On this clone: The CDR3 extends 3 residues past the end of the read, so its final part is completed from the germline J gene. The rearrangement uses TRBV5-1 and TRBJ2-5; 11 bases map to TRBD2. CDR1 SGHRS and CDR2 YFSETQ come from the germline V gene. CDR3 length equals 18 residues. V dropped 3 bases and J dropped 2; count of bases not matched to a gene: 12. CDR3 in amino acids: CASSWGPSGRTSQETQYF. The CDR3 bases that were read are TGCGCCAGCAGCTGGGGGCCTAGCGGGAGGACTTCTCAAGAGACC.

Remarks on this clone: The read gets to within 3 residues of the CDR3 end, and the germline J gene fills in the rest. V is TRBV2 and J is TRBJ2-7, with a tentative D call TRBD1 (6 bases). V was cut by 1 base and J by 4 bases, with 17 bases left in between. CDR3 length: 16 amino acids. From germline, CDR1 is SNHLY and CDR2 FYNNEI. The CDR3 loop reads CASSEGTARFIYEQYF. The CDR3 bases that were read are TGTGCCAGCAGTGAAGGGACAGCGAGATTTATATACGAG.

Comment on this clone: The DNA ends 3 residues before the CDR3 does, and the rest of the CDR3 is filled in from the germline J gene. V gene TRBV2 combines with J gene TRBJ2-2; no firm D call. The CDR3 is 16 amino acids. Per germline, CDR1 SNHLY and CDR2 FYNNEI. The V end was cut by 5 bases, the J end by 2 bases, with 15 bases between. Partial CDR3 DNA: TGTGCCAGCAGTTCTGGCGTGGGCCCCAACACCGGGGAG. It specifies CASSSGVGPNTGE. The whole CDR3 reads CASSSGVGPNTGELFF.

In the case of this clone: From the germline J gene comes the end of the CDR3, since the read stops 3 residues before it. The chain carries TRBV5-1 and TRBJ1-4; D is perhaps TRBD1 (6 bases). The germline V gene encodes CDR1 SGHRS and CDR2 YFSETQ. The ends were cut back, 3 bases at V and 4 bases at J, with 10 bases in the middle. The CDR3 consists of 14 residues. This CDR3 reads CASSSGDLNEKLFF. The CDR3 bases that were read are TGCGCCAGCAGCTCAGGGGACCTTAATGAAAAA.

Details on this clone: The read falls 3 residues short of the CDR3 end, and the missing part is taken from the germline J gene. V and J are TRBV5-1 and TRBJ2-5; maybe TRBD2 (6 bases). This CDR3 has 15 residues. Per germline, CDR1 SGHRS and CDR2 YFSETQ. Trimming removed 1 base from V and 2 bases from J, with 12 bases in between. CDR3 sequence reads: CASSLNVAGQETQYF. CDR3 DNA (partial): TGCGCCAGCAGCTTGAATGTGGCGGGGCAAGAGACC.

A remark on this clone: The read ends 3 residues shy of where the CDR3 ends; the end is completed using the germline J gene. This chain joins TRBV16 and TRBJ1-4; 8 bases match TRBD1. The CDR3 is 15 residues long. Trimming took 1 base from V and 8 from J; bases not matched to a gene: 6. The V gene's germline CDR1 is KGHSY and CDR2 FQNENV. CDR3 bases read: TGTGCCAGCAGCCAATGGCAGGGGGCAGAGGAAAAA. It translates to CASSQWQGAEEK. The full-length CDR3 reads as CASSQWQGAEEKLFF.

This chain's CDR3 is CASSSGQRIQYF. The DNA read from the CDR3 is TGTGCCAGCAGCTCAGGACAGAGGATT. The rearrangement joins TRBV7-9 to TRBJ2-4, with D maybe TRBD1 (6 bases). The read ends 3 residues shy of where the CDR3 ends; the end is completed using the germline J gene. The CDR3 totals 12 residues. CDR1 is SEHNR, CDR2 FQNEAQ, per germline (reference sequence). The full variable domain, its missing parts supplied by reference TRBV7-9 and TRBJ2-4, is DTGVSQNPRHKITKRGQNVTFRCDPISEHNRLYWYRQTLGQGPEFLTYFQNEAQLEKSRLLSDRFSAERPKGSFSTLEIQRTEQGDSAMYLCASSSGQRIQYFGAGTRLSVL.

As for this clone: The read ends 3 residues shy of where the CDR3 ends; the end is completed using the germline J gene. The V call is TRBV20-1, the J call TRBJ2-1, with 7 bases fitting TRBD2. CDR3 length equals 15 residues. CDR1 DFQATT and CDR2 SNEGSKA come from the germline V gene (reference sequence). V dropped 3 bases and J dropped 0; count of bases not matched to a gene: 5. The sequenced part of the CDR3 DNA is TGCAGTGCTAGGGCAGCGGGACGCTCCTACAATGAG. Amino acid sequence: CSARAAGRSYNE. Given in full, the CDR3 is CSARAAGRSYNEQFF.

A note on this clone: With the read ending 3 residues before the CDR3 end, the germline J gene is used to fill in that end. This chain joins TRBV7-2 and TRBJ2-1, with 12 bases matching TRBD1. This CDR3 has 15 amino acids. The germline V gene has CDR1 SGHTA and CDR2 FQGNSA. Trimming removed 5 bases from V and 4 bases from J; junction bases left unmatched: 3. This CDR3 is CASSMGQGAYNEQFF. CDR3 DNA (partial): TGTGCCAGCAGCATGGGACAGGGGGCTTACAATGAG.

In the case of this clone: The read stops 3 residues short of the end of the CDR3; the missing end is completed from the germline J gene. The rearrangement links TRBV20-1 to TRBJ2-1; TRBD1 matches at 7 bases. CDR1 is DFQATT and CDR2 is SNEGSKA in the germline V gene (reference sequence). After removal of 0 bases from V and 5 bases from J, the junction contained 10 bases not matched to a gene. This CDR3 spans 16 amino acids. CDR3 loop: CSARDNDGQADNEQFF. The sequenced CDR3 bases are TGCAGTGCTAGAGATAACGACGGACAGGCGGACAATGAG.

In the case of this clone: The CDR3 end is not reached by the read, which stops 3 residues before it; the germline J gene fills it in. This sequence joins TRBV20-1 and TRBJ2-3, with TRBD2 identical over 8 bases. Germline values: CDR1 DFQATT, CDR2 SNEGSKA (reference sequence). With 2 bases clipped from V and 5 bases from J, the junction kept 12 bases outside the gene matches. The CDR3 extends over 16 amino acids. CDR3 sequence: CSARRRFSGKGDTQYF. CDR3 bases read: TGCAGTGCTAGAAGACGCTTTAGCGGGAAGGGAGATACG.

For this clone: The read stops 3 residues short of the end of the CDR3; the missing end is completed from the germline J gene. The chain has TRBV10-3 and TRBJ2-3, with 7 bases matching TRBD1. Germline V gene data show CDR1 as ENHRY and CDR2 as SYGVKD. The CDR3 covers 15 residues. V gave up 2 bases and J gave up 0 bases; unmatched junction bases: 2. The CDR3 spells CAISERDSSTDTQYF. The sequenced CDR3 bases are TGTGCCATCAGTGAGAGGGACAGTAGCACAGATACG.

The CDR3 here is CASSTGQESIQYF. The CDR3 bases that were read are TGCGCCAGCAGCACCGGACAGGAGAGCATT. The V and J genes are TRBV5-1 and TRBJ2-4, with TRBD1 identical over 7 bases. The DNA ends 3 residues before the CDR3 does, and the rest of the CDR3 is filled in from the germline J gene. Germline-derived CDR1 and CDR2 are SGHRS and YFSETQ. CDR3 length: 13 residues. The trim removed 4 bases at V and 9 bases at J, leaving 7 bases unmatched.

A word on this clone: The read finishes 3 residues shy of the CDR3 end, and the germline J gene is used to complete it. The chain employs TRBV20-1 and TRBJ2-1; 13 positions match TRBD2. CDR3 length: 15 amino acids. Germline CDR1 is DFQATT and CDR2 is SNEGSKA (reference sequence). The V gene end was trimmed by 0 bases and the J gene end by 6 bases; junction bases not matched to a gene: 2. CDR3 DNA (partial): TGCAGTGCTAGAGAGGGACTAGCGGGACGCAATGAG. It codes for CSAREGLAGRNE. The full CDR3 sequence reads CSAREGLAGRNEQFF.